Listed here are 23 T cell receptor beta chains from one sample, sequenced in a study of T cell changes during pregnancy in multiple sclerosis (dated 2019 in TCRdb). Library method: the immunoSEQ multiplex PCR assay. What TCRdb holds here is the immuneACCESS table cut down to in-frame rearrangements. Part of the clones is not present; checked against another copy, under half of the missing clones reflect an unresolved V gene, and the others are unexplained. The sample table holds over 50,000 clones, of which about nine tenths were seen once. Roughly 2% of the sample belongs to the ten largest clones. Sequences were derived from peripheral blood, sampled in the first trimester of pregnancy. These receptors were taken from a female donor in good health, enrolled as a control in a pregnancy study.

The chain uses TRBV19 and TRBJ2-7, with D possibly TRBD2 on 5 matching bases. The CDR3 extends over 14 amino acids. Germline lookup yields CDR1 LNHDA and CDR2 SQIVND (reference sequence). V lost 6 bases to trimming and J lost 5 bases, with 17 bases between them. The CDR3 coding sequence is TGTGCCAGTAGAGAACCCGGGCCGCGGGACGAGCAGTACTTC. The encoded protein is CASREPGPRDEQYF.

The gene calls are TRBV11-2 and TRBJ1-5, with D maybe TRBD1 (5 bases). This CDR3 contains 15 residues. Germline CDR1 is SGHAT and CDR2 is FQNNGV. V lost 0 bases, J lost 0 bases, and 6 bases lay in between. Here the CDR3 reads CASSLEGDSNQPQHF. Written as DNA, the CDR3 is TGTGCCAGCAGCTTAGAAGGGGATAGCAATCAGCCCCAGCATTTT.

The chain joins TRBV5-1 to TRBJ2-7; no definite D call. Germline lookup yields CDR1 SGHRS and CDR2 YFSETQ. V lost 0 bases to trimming and J lost 3 bases, with 4 bases between them. The CDR3 sequence is 12 residues long. CDR3 DNA: TGCGCCAGCAGCTTGGACGGCTACGAGCAGTACTTC. It is translated as CASSLDGYEQYF.

The V call is TRBV5-6, the J call TRBJ1-2; a weak D match, TRBD1 (6 bases). CDR1 is SGHDT and CDR2 is YYEEEE in the germline V gene. The CDR3 length is 14 residues. With 4 bases removed from V and 0 bases from J, the gap between germline ends came to 10 bases. Here the CDR3 reads CASSPDRTNYGYTF. Written as DNA, the CDR3 is TGTGCCAGCAGCCCTGACAGGACTAACTATGGCTACACCTTC. Full variable domain (rest looked up from reference TRBV5-6 and TRBJ1-2): DAGVTQSPTHLIKTRGQQVTLRCSPKSGHDTVSWYQQALGQGPQFIFQYYEEEERQRGNFPDRFSGHQFPNYSSELNVNALLLGDSALYLCASSPDRTNYGYTFGSGTRLTVV.

V usage is TRBV6-1 and J usage is TRBJ1-1, with D possibly matching TRBD1 (6 bases). The V gene lost 7 bases and the J gene lost 2 bases, with 14 bases spanning the gap. The CDR3 contains 14 residues. Germline-derived CDR1 and CDR2 are MNHNS and SASEGT. The CDR3 region is CASTQGRRNTEAFF. CDR3 bases: TGTGCCAGCACCCAGGGGCGGAGAAACACTGAAGCTTTCTTT.

This rearrangement joins TRBV27 to TRBJ2-2, with a tentative D call TRBD2 (5 bases). CDR3 length: 16 residues. V lost 5 bases and J lost 4, with 17 bases in between. The V gene's germline CDR1 is MNHEY and CDR2 SMNVEV (reference sequence). CDR3 DNA sequence: TGTGCCAGCAGTCCCCGAGGGCGGGTGAGCACCGGGGAGCTGTTTTTT. It encodes CASSPRGRVSTGELFF.

The chain couples TRBV28 to TRBJ1-5, with a weak D call TRBD1 (6 bases). The CDR3 loop spans 15 amino acids. Germline CDR1 is MDHEN and CDR2 is SYDVKM. V gave up 5 bases and J gave up 7 bases, with 18 bases separating them. CDR3 coding DNA: TGTGCCAGCAGTCCAACTAGGGGGATCGGACAGCCCCAGCATTTT. Residues: CASSPTRGIGQPQHF.

This clone was detected a few times. This chain joins TRBV7-2 and TRBJ1-2; 7 bases align to TRBD1. CDR1 and CDR2 (germline): SGHTA, FQGNSA. The CDR3 contains 16 residues. With V trimmed by 2 bases and J by 6 bases, 12 bases remained unmatched. In DNA form, the CDR3 reads TGTGCCAGCAGCTTACCCGACAGGGCTAATGCCCATGGCTACACCTTC. It specifies CASSLPDRANAHGYTF.

The V gene is TRBV27, the J gene TRBJ2-2, with 11 bases fitting TRBD2. The ends lost 8 bases at V and 5 bases at J; junction bases unmatched: 16. The CDR3 runs to 18 residues. Germline V CDR1 and CDR2: MNHEY, SMNVEV (reference sequence). CDR3 sequence (DNA): TGTGCCAGCGCCATAACCGGGACTAGCGGCGCGGGAACCGGGGAGCTGTTTTTT. The encoded protein is CASAITGTSGAGTGELFF.

This sequence joins TRBV6-4 and TRBJ2-1; 7 bases are shared with TRBD2. V lost 3 bases, J lost 7 bases, and 9 bases stayed unmatched. The CDR3 covers 15 residues. CDR1 is MRHNA, CDR2 SNTAGT, per germline. This CDR3 reads CASSERAGESNEQFF. Here the CDR3 DNA reads TGTGCCAGCAGTGAGAGGGCGGGGGAATCAAATGAGCAGTTCTTC.

The genes are TRBV15 and TRBJ2-5; D may be TRBD2 (5 bases). The CDR3 is 14 amino acids. Germline assignment: CDR1 LNHNV and CDR2 YYDKDF (reference sequence). Deletions cut 0 bases from V and 5 bases from J, with 10 bases between. The CDR3 protein is CATSRDLGAETQYF. The CDR3 coding sequence is TGTGCCACCAGCAGAGATCTGGGAGCTGAGACCCAGTACTTC.

The rearrangement joins TRBV28 to TRBJ2-1; 9 nucleotides match TRBD2. The CDR3 spans 16 residues. After removal of 5 bases from V and 5 bases from J, the junction contained 10 bases not matched to a gene. Germline V CDR1 and CDR2: MDHEN, SYDVKM. CDR3 residues: CASSKIAGVMDNEQFF. DNA of the CDR3: TGTGCCAGCAGTAAAATAGCGGGAGTGATGGACAATGAGCAGTTCTTC.

The chain has TRBV30 and TRBJ1-1, with D possibly being TRBD1 (6 bases). This CDR3 contains 13 residues. The V gene's germline CDR1 is GTSNPN and CDR2 SVGIG (reference sequence). V lost 0 bases to trimming and J lost 4 bases, with 9 bases between them. For the CDR3, the DNA is TGTGCCTGGAGTGTGGGGGGGCTCACTGAAGCTTTCTTT. Encoded protein: CAWSVGGLTEAFF.

The chain is built from TRBV6-6 and TRBJ2-7; 8 nucleotides match TRBD2. V shed 9 bases and J 3 bases; nucleotides not matched to a gene: 4. Germline V gene data show CDR1 as MNHNY and CDR2 as SVGAGI (reference sequence). The CDR3 has 12 amino acids. CDR3 DNA: TGTGCCAGTGCGGGGGGACTCTACGAGCAGTACTTC. Amino acids: CASAGGLYEQYF.

The J gene is TRBJ2-1, the V gene TRBV28; 7 bases align to TRBD2. Germline V CDR1 and CDR2: MDHEN, SYDVKM. V trimming: 4 bases; J trimming: 0 bases; junction bases outside the gene matches: 9. CDR3 size: 17 residues. Here the CDR3 DNA reads TGTGCCAGCAGTTCGCCTAGCGGCGAAAGCTCCTACAATGAGCAGTTCTTC. It codes for CASSSPSGESSYNEQFF.

The chain joins TRBV15 to TRBJ2-2, with 9 positions matching TRBD1. Germline trimming cut 0 bases from V and 2 bases from J; bases unmatched to any gene: 4. This CDR3 contains 17 residues. The germline V gene encodes CDR1 LNHNV and CDR2 YYDKDF (reference sequence). Written as DNA, the CDR3 is TGTGCCACCAGCAGAGATGCGGGACAGGGTAACACCGGGGAGCTGTTTTTT. It yields the protein CATSRDAGQGNTGELFF.

The chain links TRBV10-3 to TRBJ2-5; 9 nucleotides match TRBD2. Germline V gene sequence: CDR1 ENHRY, CDR2 SYGVKD. V dropped 5 bases and J dropped 2; count of bases not matched to a gene: 12. The CDR3 is 17 residues long. DNA of the CDR3: TGTGCCATCAGTAGCGGGACTAGCCGGTCCGGGCAAGAGACCCAGTACTTC. Its translation: CAISSGTSRSGQETQYF.

The rearrangement joins TRBV30 to TRBJ1-3; 8 nucleotides agree with TRBD1. J gave up 4 bases and V 6 bases, and 2 bases lay outside the gene matches. The germline V gene has CDR1 GTSNPN and CDR2 SVGIG (reference sequence). This CDR3 has 12 residues. The CDR3 loop reads CACHRGGNTIYF. CDR3 coding DNA: TGTGCCTGCCACAGGGGGGGAAACACCATATATTTT.

The J gene is TRBJ1-3, the V gene TRBV7-9; D possibly corresponds to TRBD1 (6 bases). Germline values: CDR1 SEHNR, CDR2 FQNEAQ (reference sequence). This CDR3 is built from 17 residues. V was trimmed by 5 bases and J by 4 bases, leaving 21 bases between them. This chain's CDR3 is CASSPRTVSALGNTIYF. CDR3 bases: TGTGCCAGCAGCCCGCGGACAGTATCCGCTCTGGGAAACACCATATATTTT.

The rearrangement links TRBV19 to TRBJ2-1; TRBD2 agrees at 10 bases. V shed 3 bases, J shed 5 bases, and the junction held 7 bases outside the gene matches. The CDR3 totals 16 residues. Germline lookup yields CDR1 LNHDA and CDR2 SQIVND (reference sequence). The CDR3 DNA follows: TGTGCCAGTAGTATTACCAGCGGGAGGGGAGACAATGAGCAGTTCTTC. Translated, it gives CASSITSGRGDNEQFF.

J is TRBJ1-2 and V is TRBV12-5; no clear D. Looked up from germline, CDR1 is LGHNT and CDR2 is FRNRAP. The V and J ends lost 0 bases and 8 bases respectively, with 16 bases between them. This CDR3 has 15 residues. The CDR3 region has the DNA TGTGCTAGTGGTTTGGTACCCCCACAGTTAAGCGGCTACACCTTC. Its protein is CASGLVPPQLSGYTF.

The CDR3 DNA sequence: TGTGCCAGCAGCGGCCGGGACAGCTGCGAAAAACTGTTTTTT. Translated, it gives CASSGRDSCEKLFF. The rearrangement uses TRBV21-1 and TRBJ1-4; TRBD1, as called in the table, went unchecked against the DNA. TRBV21-1 is listed as a pseudogene. This CDR3 is 14 amino acids long.

The chain uses TRBV27 and TRBJ2-2; a weak D match, TRBD1 (5 bases). The CDR3 covers 15 residues. With 2 bases removed from V and 5 bases from J, the gap between germline ends came to 12 bases. Germline loops: CDR1 MNHEY, CDR2 SMNVEV (reference sequence). For the CDR3, the DNA is TGTGCCAGCAGTTTAGAAGCAGGGTTTACCGGGGAGCTGTTTTTT. Translated, it gives CASSLEAGFTGELFF.